This TCR beta chain appears in the sequencing data of a study of shared clonotypes between healthy human individuals. Study as a whole: The donor group consisted of two women and three men, aged 18 to 49.

The data were produced by immunoSEQ multiplex PCR, yet TCRdb's version contains in-frame clones alone and is incomplete. The sample has 700,000 to 950,000 clones, around 96% seen once. Study-wide points: Non-shared clonotypes displayed generation probabilities falling below those of clonotypes present in all four donors.

Positively selected for CCR7, the CD45RO-negative cells used as naive CD8 cells excluded terminally differentiated effector memory CD45RA+ cells. In the case of this clone: Its specificity is not known.

The TCR was taken from a man aged 25-40 years in good health. Sample: naive CD8+ T cells sorted from blood.

This chain's CDR3 is CSVEFGRLNEQFF. For the CDR3, the DNA is TGCAGCGTTGAATTCGGGAGATTAAATGAGCAGTTCTTC. The chain carries TRBV29-1 and TRBJ2-1, with D possibly matching TRBD2 (6 bases). Trimming removed 2 bases at V and 7 bases at J, with 12 bases between. Germline-derived CDR1 and CDR2 are SQVTM and ANQGSEA. The CDR3 loop spans 13 amino acids.